The rows below give T cell receptor beta chains drawn from one sample of a study of blood T cell repertoires in COVID-19. Measured with immunoSEQ multiplex PCR; TCRdb has only the in-frame clones, and not every one. The sample records some 300,000 clones, around nine tenths being singletons. Sequenced material: peripheral blood. All receptors come from a woman in her 30s with COVID-19, enrolled during active disease. Each CDR3 is given with its conserved first and last residue. The order of the fields is J gene, clone size, D gene, V gene, CDR3 DNA, CDR3 protein. The D gene is left open where the match is weak. Clone size is not always given. Where it is, it says once, few, many or a class for expanded clones.

j_gene: TRBJ1-1
abundance: .
d_gene: .
v_gene: TRBV7-6
CDR3nt: TGTGCCAGCACGCGGGGTCGGAACACTGAAGCTTTCTTT
CDR3aa: CASTRGRNTEAFF

j_gene: TRBJ1-1
abundance: .
d_gene: .
v_gene: TRBV5-1
CDR3nt: TGCGCCAGTACCTCGCGGGGAGGTGAGCCTGAAGCTTTCTTT
CDR3aa: CASTSRGGEPEAFF

j_gene: TRBJ1-5
abundance: few
d_gene: .
v_gene: TRBV19
CDR3nt: TGTGCCAGTAGTATAATGGGAGGGCGGCTGGGTCAGCCCCAGCATTTT
CDR3aa: CASSIMGGRLGQPQHF

j_gene: TRBJ1-2
abundance: few
d_gene: .
v_gene: TRBV12-3/TRBV12-4
CDR3nt: TGTGCCAGCAGTTTGGAACAGTATGGCTACACCTTC
CDR3aa: CASSLEQYGYTF

j_gene: TRBJ1-6
abundance: .
d_gene: .
v_gene: TRBV28
CDR3nt: TGTGCCAGCAGTTTTCCGGGATATAATTCACCCCTCCACTTT
CDR3aa: CASSFPGYNSPLHF

j_gene: TRBJ1-5
abundance: .
d_gene: .
v_gene: TRBV28
CDR3nt: TGTGCCAGCAGCCGCTTAGGACTTTTAGGCAATCAGCCCCAGCATTTT
CDR3aa: CASSRLGLLGNQPQHF

j_gene: TRBJ2-2
abundance: .
d_gene: TRBD2
v_gene: TRBV27
CDR3nt: TGTGCCAGCAGTTTTCTAGCGGGGGCTCCGAACACCGGGGAGCTGTTTTTT
CDR3aa: CASSFLAGAPNTGELFF

j_gene: TRBJ2-2
abundance: .
d_gene: TRBD1
v_gene: TRBV7-9
CDR3nt: TGTGCCAGCAGCTCAACTCCCCCGGGACAGGGGCACCGGGAGCTGTTTTTT
CDR3aa: CASSSTPPGQGHRELFF

j_gene: TRBJ2-1
abundance: .
d_gene: TRBD2
v_gene: TRBV6-2/TRBV6-3
CDR3nt: TGTGCCAGCAGTTACGGGGCTAGCGGGAGCAATGAGCAGTTCTTC
CDR3aa: CASSYGASGSNEQFF

j_gene: TRBJ2-3
abundance: .
d_gene: .
v_gene: TRBV6-2/TRBV6-3
CDR3nt: TGTGCCAGCAGTTACAGCAACCGGGGGTTTGAAGATACGCAGTATTTT
CDR3aa: CASSYSNRGFEDTQYF

j_gene: TRBJ1-2
abundance: .
d_gene: .
v_gene: TRBV27
CDR3nt: TGTGCCAGCAGTTTAAACAGAATCTATGGCTACACCTTC
CDR3aa: CASSLNRIYGYTF

j_gene: TRBJ2-1
abundance: .
d_gene: TRBD2
v_gene: TRBV18
CDR3nt: TGTGCCAGCTCACGGCAGGGGAAGAGCCTAGCGGGACTTAATGAGCAGTTCTTC
CDR3aa: CASSRQGKSLAGLNEQFF

j_gene: TRBJ2-1
abundance: .
d_gene: .
v_gene: TRBV7-9
CDR3nt: TGTGCCAGCAGCCCTAGGGTCATAGCCAAGGGGACCTACAATGAGCAGTTCTTC
CDR3aa: CASSPRVIAKGTYNEQFF

j_gene: TRBJ1-1
abundance: .
d_gene: .
v_gene: TRBV7-8
CDR3nt: TGTGCCAGCAGCCGGGGGGCCACTGAAGCTTTCTTT
CDR3aa: CASSRGATEAFF

j_gene: TRBJ1-4
abundance: .
d_gene: .
v_gene: TRBV19
CDR3nt: TGTGCCAGTAGTATAAATGTCCAGGGGAGTGAAAAACTGTTTTTT
CDR3aa: CASSINVQGSEKLFF

j_gene: TRBJ2-2
abundance: .
d_gene: TRBD2
v_gene: TRBV6-1
CDR3nt: TGTGCCAGCAGTGGAGGCCATTTAGCGGGGGCTAACACCGGGGAGCTGTTTTTT
CDR3aa: CASSGGHLAGANTGELFF

j_gene: TRBJ1-4
abundance: .
d_gene: .
v_gene: TRBV2
CDR3nt: TGTGCCAGCAGTGAAATCTCAACTAATGAAAAACTGTTTTTT
CDR3aa: CASSEISTNEKLFF

j_gene: TRBJ2-3
abundance: .
d_gene: TRBD1
v_gene: TRBV6-5
CDR3nt: TGTGCCAGCAGCCGACAGGGTGTTGGCACAGATACGCAGTATTTT
CDR3aa: CASSRQGVGTDTQYF

j_gene: TRBJ2-6
abundance: .
d_gene: TRBD1
v_gene: TRBV29-1
CDR3nt: TGCAGCGTTGAAGTCGACAGGGGTTCGGTCCTGACTTTC
CDR3aa: CSVEVDRGSVLTF

j_gene: TRBJ1-1
abundance: few
d_gene: .
v_gene: TRBV7-8
CDR3nt: TGTGCCAGCAGCTACACACAGGGATCGGTTGAAGCTTTCTTT
CDR3aa: CASSYTQGSVEAFF

j_gene: TRBJ1-4
abundance: .
d_gene: TRBD1
v_gene: TRBV11-2
CDR3nt: TGTGCCAGCAGCTCGGACAGGGCTGCAACTAATGAAAAACTGTTTTTT
CDR3aa: CASSSDRAATNEKLFF

j_gene: TRBJ1-4
abundance: .
d_gene: .
v_gene: TRBV10-3
CDR3nt: TGTGCCATCAGTGAGCCGGACGGAGGCCTAGGAAAACTGTTTTTT
CDR3aa: CAISEPDGGLGKLFF

j_gene: TRBJ2-1
abundance: .
d_gene: .
v_gene: TRBV19
CDR3nt: TGTGCCAGTAGTATATCCCTCGGCTCCTACAATGAGCAGTTCTTC
CDR3aa: CASSISLGSYNEQFF

j_gene: TRBJ2-5
abundance: few
d_gene: TRBD2
v_gene: TRBV2
CDR3nt: TGTGCCAGCAGCCGGGGGGGCGTCGAGACCCAGTACTTC
CDR3aa: CASSRGGVETQYF

j_gene: TRBJ1-2
abundance: .
d_gene: .
v_gene: TRBV6-5
CDR3nt: TGTGCCAGCAGAATAGGGACATATGGGGCCTATGGCTACACCTTC
CDR3aa: CASRIGTYGAYGYTF

j_gene: TRBJ1-3
abundance: once
d_gene: TRBD1
v_gene: TRBV18
CDR3nt: TGTGCCAGCTCACCAAAAGACAGGGAATCTGGAAACACCATATATTTT
CDR3aa: CASSPKDRESGNTIYF

j_gene: TRBJ1-2
abundance: .
d_gene: .
v_gene: TRBV11-3
CDR3nt: TGTGCCAGCAGCTCAGGCCCAACAGGGAACTATGGCTACACCTTC
CDR3aa: CASSSGPTGNYGYTF

j_gene: TRBJ1-3
abundance: .
d_gene: .
v_gene: TRBV9
CDR3nt: TGTGCCAGCAGAAGGGGCAACACCATATATTTT
CDR3aa: CASRRGNTIYF

j_gene: TRBJ2-6
abundance: .
d_gene: .
v_gene: TRBV5-1
CDR3nt: TGCGCCAGCAGCTTCAGTGGCTCTGGGGCCAACGTCCTGACTTTC
CDR3aa: CASSFSGSGANVLTF

j_gene: TRBJ2-1
abundance: once
d_gene: .
v_gene: TRBV12-3/TRBV12-4
CDR3nt: TGTGCCAGCAGTTCTCCGCGTAACAATGAGCAGTTCTTC
CDR3aa: CASSSPRNNEQFF

j_gene: TRBJ1-3
abundance: .
d_gene: TRBD1
v_gene: TRBV7-9
CDR3nt: TGTGCCAGCAGCCAACCCGACAGGGGTCTAAACACCATATATTTT
CDR3aa: CASSQPDRGLNTIYF

j_gene: TRBJ1-4
abundance: .
d_gene: .
v_gene: TRBV7-8
CDR3nt: TGTGCCAGCCGAAAGACGGGAAATAATGAAAAACTGTTTTTT
CDR3aa: CASRKTGNNEKLFF

j_gene: TRBJ1-5
abundance: .
d_gene: TRBD1
v_gene: TRBV7-2
CDR3nt: TGTGCCAGCAGCTCATACCCGGGACAGGGTAATCAGCCCCAGCATTTT
CDR3aa: CASSSYPGQGNQPQHF

j_gene: TRBJ1-6
abundance: few
d_gene: TRBD1
v_gene: TRBV6-5
CDR3nt: TGTGCCAGCAGCCAACGGACAGGGCCTAATTCACCCCTCCACTTT
CDR3aa: CASSQRTGPNSPLHF

j_gene: TRBJ1-1
abundance: .
d_gene: TRBD1
v_gene: TRBV11-3
CDR3nt: TGTGCCAGCAGCCCCCGACAGGGGGCAAACATTGAAGCTTTCTTT
CDR3aa: CASSPRQGANIEAFF

j_gene: TRBJ1-1
abundance: .
d_gene: TRBD1
v_gene: TRBV19
CDR3nt: TGTGCCAGCACAGGGGTGGGCACTGAAGCTTTCTTT
CDR3aa: CASTGVGTEAFF

j_gene: TRBJ2-5
abundance: .
d_gene: .
v_gene: TRBV6-5
CDR3nt: TGTGCCAGCAGTTACGGGGGGGCTGAGACCCAGTACTTC
CDR3aa: CASSYGGAETQYF

j_gene: TRBJ1-5
abundance: .
d_gene: .
v_gene: TRBV10-3
CDR3nt: TGTGCCATCAGAGAAAGCGGGGCGTTAGGGCCCCAGCATTTT
CDR3aa: CAIRESGALGPQHF

j_gene: TRBJ1-2
abundance: once
d_gene: .
v_gene: TRBV5-6
CDR3nt: TGTGCCAGCAGCTTGGATTCAGGCTACTATGGCTACACCTTC
CDR3aa: CASSLDSGYYGYTF

j_gene: TRBJ2-7
abundance: .
d_gene: .
v_gene: TRBV15
CDR3nt: TGTGCCACCAGCAGAGATCTCAGCTACGAGCAGTACTTC
CDR3aa: CATSRDLSYEQYF

j_gene: TRBJ1-5
abundance: .
d_gene: .
v_gene: TRBV28
CDR3nt: TGTGCCAGCAGACCTCCAGACAGAGTTAATCAGCCCCAGCATTTT
CDR3aa: CASRPPDRVNQPQHF

j_gene: TRBJ2-3
abundance: .
d_gene: TRBD2
v_gene: TRBV6-6
CDR3nt: TGTGCCAGCAATACCCTAGGAGAGCGGGGGGGGAATACGCAGTATTTT
CDR3aa: CASNTLGERGGNTQYF

j_gene: TRBJ1-5
abundance: once
d_gene: .
v_gene: TRBV30
CDR3nt: TGTGCCTGGAGTGTACGACAGCCCAATCAGCCCCAGCATTTT
CDR3aa: CAWSVRQPNQPQHF

j_gene: TRBJ2-1
abundance: few
d_gene: TRBD1
v_gene: TRBV3-1/TRBV3-2
CDR3nt: TGTGCCAGCAGCCAAGGGACAGGGTTAGGGTCCTACAATGAGCAGTTCTTC
CDR3aa: CASSQGTGLGSYNEQFF

j_gene: TRBJ2-5
abundance: .
d_gene: .
v_gene: TRBV6-6
CDR3nt: TGTGCCAGCAGTTACTCTCAACTAGATGAGACCCAGTACTTC
CDR3aa: CASSYSQLDETQYF

j_gene: TRBJ2-5
abundance: once
d_gene: TRBD2
v_gene: TRBV7-9
CDR3nt: TGTGCCAGCAGCTTCCCCGGGACTAGCGGGCCTCAGCAAGAGACCCAGTACTTC
CDR3aa: CASSFPGTSGPQQETQYF

j_gene: TRBJ1-1
abundance: .
d_gene: .
v_gene: TRBV5-6
CDR3nt: TGTGCCAGCAGCTTGGGGAGTTTCTCTGAAGCTTTCTTT
CDR3aa: CASSLGSFSEAFF

j_gene: TRBJ2-5
abundance: .
d_gene: .
v_gene: TRBV6-2/TRBV6-3
CDR3nt: TGTGCCAGCAGTTATCGGGGGGAGACCCAGTACTTC
CDR3aa: CASSYRGETQYF

j_gene: TRBJ2-5
abundance: once
d_gene: TRBD2
v_gene: TRBV11-2
CDR3nt: TGTGCCAGCAGCACGGGACTAGCGGGGGAGACCCAGTACTTC
CDR3aa: CASSTGLAGETQYF

j_gene: TRBJ1-2
abundance: .
d_gene: TRBD1
v_gene: TRBV30
CDR3nt: TGTGCCTGGAGTCAGGGGGCGGCTGGCTACACCTTC
CDR3aa: CAWSQGAAGYTF

j_gene: TRBJ2-7
abundance: once
d_gene: .
v_gene: TRBV7-8
CDR3nt: TGTGCCAGCAGCTTAGCAGGGGGGGTCTCCTACGAGCAGTACTTC
CDR3aa: CASSLAGGVSYEQYF

j_gene: TRBJ2-2
abundance: .
d_gene: TRBD1
v_gene: TRBV7-2
CDR3nt: TGTGCCAGCAGGGGGGACAGGGGACCTAACACCGGGGAGCTGTTTTTT
CDR3aa: CASRGDRGPNTGELFF

j_gene: TRBJ2-6
abundance: .
d_gene: TRBD1
v_gene: TRBV18
CDR3nt: TGTGCCAGCTCACCAATCCTAGGACAGGGCTCGTCTGGGGCCAACGTCCTGACTTTC
CDR3aa: CASSPILGQGSSGANVLTF